A single sample is the source of the 27 T cell receptor beta chains below, sequenced in a study of beta chain features in type 1 diabetes. General study results and limits: Moderate but significant shortening of TCRB CDR3s was recorded in all four CD4+ subsets from Type 1 diabetes patients.

All of the isolated RNA was reverse transcribed, so expressed TCRB transcripts were sequenced. Profiled with immunoSEQ multiplex PCR; TCRdb holds only in-frame clones, not every one. The sample consists of 300,000 to 350,000 clones, approximately 9.9% of them appearing once. For these receptors, no antigen is known. Input material: central memory CD4+ T cells from blood. The receptor source for this set is a man aged 25-45 years with type 1 diabetes.

This clone was seen a few times. This chain connects TRBV15 to TRBJ1-2; 9 nucleotides align to TRBD1. J gave up 8 bases and V 3 bases, and 7 bases lay outside the gene matches. There are 14 residues in the CDR3. In germline, CDR1 is LNHNV, CDR2 YYDKDF (reference sequence). The CDR3 protein is CATSRGQGIRGYTF. The CDR3 nucleotides read TGTGCCACCAGCAGGGGACAGGGTATAAGAGGCTACACCTTC. The full variable domain, completed using reference TRBV15 and TRBJ1-2, is DAMVIQNPRYQVTQFGKPVTLSCSQTLNHNVMYWYQQKSSQAPKLLFHYYDKDFNNEADTPDNFQSRRPNTSFCFLDIRSPGLGDTAMYLCATSRGQGIRGYTFGSGTRLTVV.

This clone was counted between two and nine times. The V call is TRBV28, the J call TRBJ2-1; TRBD2 matches 8 bases. CDR1 and CDR2 (germline): MDHEN, SYDVKM. With 8 bases clipped from V and 5 bases from J, the junction kept 11 bases outside the gene matches. The CDR3 extends over 15 amino acids. The CDR3, as DNA: TGTGCCAGCTACGGGGGGGCGAGGGAAAACAATGAGCAGTTCTTC. As protein: CASYGGARENNEQFF.

This clone was seen only a few times. The CDR3 spells CASSYVGGQPQHF. The CDR3 bases are TGTGCCAGCAGTTACGTGGGGGGTCAGCCCCAGCATTTT. The gene calls are TRBV6-5 and TRBJ1-5; maybe TRBD1 (5 bases). Germline V gene sequence: CDR1 MNHEY, CDR2 SVGAGI. The CDR3 consists of 13 residues. Trimming cost V 2 bases and J 6 bases, with 8 bases left between them.

The rearrangement uses TRBV28 and TRBJ2-7; 8 bases are a match to TRBD1. The CDR3 runs to 15 residues. The V segment lost 3 bases and the J segment 9 bases; nucleotides outside the gene matches: 13. Per germline, CDR1 MDHEN and CDR2 SYDVKM. The CDR3 region has the DNA TGTGCCAGCAGTTTTGGGGGGACAGGTGGGCTAGGGCAGTACTTC. Protein sequence: CASSFGGTGGLGQYF.

This clone was seen more than once but under ten times. This chain uses TRBV2 with TRBJ2-1; D remains unclear. The CDR3 loop spans 13 amino acids. Germline CDR1 reads SNHLY; CDR2 reads FYNNEI. Trimming removed 7 bases from V and 0 bases from J, with 7 bases in between. Here the CDR3 DNA reads TGTGCCAGCATTTATAGCTCCTACAATGAGCAGTTCTTC. Translated, it gives CASIYSSYNEQFF.

V and J are TRBV21-1 and TRBJ2-2; the listed D gene, TRBD1, was not tested against the DNA. TRBV21-1 is given as a pseudogene. CDR3 length: 16 residues. The CDR3 DNA sequence: TGTGCCAGCCAGCAAGGGGACAGCGCGAACACCGGGGAGCTGTTTTTT. Translating gives CASQQGDSANTGELFF.

In this sample, this clone turned up a few times. The chain links TRBV29-1 to TRBJ1-2, with TRBD1 matching 9 bases. The trim removed 7 bases at V and 4 bases at J, leaving 7 bases unmatched. The CDR3 sequence is 13 residues long. The germline V gene encodes CDR1 SQVTM and CDR2 ANQGSEA. The CDR3 protein is CSAAQGAGYGYTF. The CDR3 nucleotides read TGCAGCGCCGCACAGGGGGCCGGCTATGGCTACACCTTC. Full variable domain (outside the CDR3, taken from reference TRBV29-1 and TRBJ1-2): SAVISQKPSRDICQRGTSLTIQCQVDSQVTMMFWYRQQPGQSLTLIATANQGSEATYESGFVIDKFPISRPNLTFSTLTVSNMSPEDSSIYLCSAAQGAGYGYTFGSGTRLTVV.

The chain recombines TRBV7-2 with TRBJ2-7; D uncertain. The CDR3 has 14 amino acids. The V gene lost 2 bases and the J gene lost 2 bases, with 10 bases spanning the gap. From germline, CDR1 is SGHTA and CDR2 FQGNSA. This CDR3 reads CASSLNRVAYEQYF. In nucleotides, the CDR3 is TGTGCCAGCAGCTTAAACAGAGTCGCCTACGAGCAGTACTTC. The full variable domain, in which reference TRBV7-2 and TRBJ2-7 provide the parts outside the CDR3, is GAGVSQSPSNKVTEKGKDVELRCDPISGHTALYWYRQSLGQGLEFLIYFQGNSAPDKSGLPSDRFSAERTGGSVSTLTIQRTQQEDSAVYLCASSLNRVAYEQYFGPGTRLTVT.

This chain links TRBV5-1 with TRBJ1-6; 8 nucleotides align to TRBD1. The CDR3 consists of 15 residues. The J segment lost 6 bases and the V segment lost 3 bases, leaving 5 bases of the junction unmatched. Germline V gene lookup returns CDR1 SGHRS and CDR2 YFSETQ. CDR3 DNA: TGCGCCAGCAGCTCCGGACAGGGAGGTAATTCACCCCTCCACTTT. Protein: CASSSGQGGNSPLHF.

This clone was counted between two and nine times. The chain couples TRBV10-2 to TRBJ1-1, with 8 bases identical to TRBD1. From germline, CDR1 is WSHSY and CDR2 SAAADI. CDR3 length: 13 amino acids. The trim removed 6 bases at V and 5 bases at J, leaving 5 bases unmatched. The DNA for the CDR3 is TGCGCCAGCAGCCCGCAGGGGGCTACTGAAGCTTTCTTT. Its protein product is CASSPQGATEAFF.

This clone was counted a few times. V usage is TRBV4-1 and J usage is TRBJ2-3, with 8 bases fitting TRBD2. CDR3 length equals 16 residues. Trimming at V came to 1 base and at J to 4 bases, leaving 7 bases not matched to a gene. In germline, CDR1 is MGHRA, CDR2 YSYEKL. CDR3 protein: CASSQGGLGVPDTQYF. CDR3 bases: TGCGCCAGCAGCCAAGGGGGACTAGGGGTCCCAGATACGCAGTATTTT.

The V call is TRBV7-2, the J call TRBJ2-5, with D unclear. V was pared by 5 bases and J by 5 bases, with 9 bases between. The CDR3 covers 12 residues. CDR1 and CDR2 from the germline V gene are SGHTA and FQGNSA. Here the CDR3 reads CASSSTAETQYF. CDR3 DNA sequence: TGTGCCAGCAGCAGTACCGCGGAGACCCAGTACTTC.

This chain links TRBV7-2 with TRBJ2-5; 7 nucleotides agree with TRBD1. J gave up 9 bases and V 5 bases, and 12 bases lay outside the gene matches. CDR1 SGHTA and CDR2 FQGNSA come from the germline V gene. The CDR3 is 14 amino acids. The CDR3 reads CASSPTGTRAAQYF. CDR3 sequence (DNA): TGTGCCAGCAGCCCGACAGGGACCCGGGCGGCCCAGTACTTC.

The chain links TRBV5-1 to TRBJ2-6, with 11 nucleotides matching TRBD1. Germline values: CDR1 SGHRS, CDR2 YFSETQ. V lost 2 bases and J lost 3; bases outside the gene matches: 4. The CDR3 has 17 residues. The CDR3 coding sequence is TGCGCCAGCAGCTTTGGACAGGGGGCTGGTGGGGCCAACGTCCTGACTTTC. Residues: CASSFGQGAGGANVLTF. Full variable domain (remainder filled in from reference TRBV5-1 and TRBJ2-6): KAGVTQTPRYLIKTRGQQVTLSCSPISGHRSVSWYQQTPGQGLQFLFEYFSETQRNKGNFPGRFSGRQFSNSRSEMNVSTLELGDSALYLCASSFGQGAGGANVLTFGAGSRLTVL.

This clone has just a few counts. The V and J genes are TRBV7-9 and TRBJ1-1, with 9 bases fitting TRBD1. V was clipped by 5 bases and J by 1 base; unmatched bases: 5. The germline V gene encodes CDR1 SEHNR and CDR2 FQNEAQ (reference sequence). The length of the CDR3 is 15 residues. The DNA for the CDR3 is TGTGCCAGCAGCCCACGACAGGGGGGGAACACTGAAGCTTTCTTT. Translated: CASSPRQGGNTEAFF.

The genes are TRBV10-3 and TRBJ2-3; 7 bases match TRBD2. The CDR3 covers 14 residues. The germline gives CDR1 ENHRY, CDR2 SYGVKD. J lost 2 bases, V lost 7 bases, and 6 bases had no gene match. CDR3 protein: CAIMPGGFTDTQYF. The CDR3 nucleotides are TGTGCCATCATGCCGGGGGGATTCACAGATACGCAGTATTTT.

The chain recombines TRBV5-4 with TRBJ1-5; 9 nucleotides line up with TRBD1. The CDR3 sequence is 17 residues long. Germline V CDR1 and CDR2: SGHNT, YYREEE (reference sequence). Trimming at V came to 4 bases and at J to 2 bases, leaving 10 bases not matched to a gene. Here the CDR3 DNA reads TGTGCCAGCAGCCCGACACAGGGGGCGCAGGGCAATCAGCCCCAGCATTTT. It yields the protein CASSPTQGAQGNQPQHF.

In this sample, this clone turned up a few times. The chain uses TRBV7-2 and TRBJ2-7; TRBD2 is a possible D gene (5 bases). The germline V gene encodes CDR1 SGHTA and CDR2 FQGNSA. This CDR3 contains 13 residues. Trimming removed 4 bases at V and 3 bases at J, with 10 bases between. For the CDR3, the DNA is TGTGCCAGCAGCTCTAGTCGGGGCTACGAGCAGTACTTC. It codes for CASSSSRGYEQYF. The full variable domain, with the rest looked up from reference TRBV7-2 and TRBJ2-7, is GAGVSQSPSNKVTEKGKDVELRCDPISGHTALYWYRQSLGQGLEFLIYFQGNSAPDKSGLPSDRFSAERTGGSVSTLTIQRTQQEDSAVYLCASSSSRGYEQYFGPGTRLTVT.

On this clone itself: Within the sample, other DNA sequences also encode this same CDR3. V is TRBV6-1 and J is TRBJ2-3, with 9 bases lining up with TRBD2. Unmatched junction bases numbered 5, after V lost 7 bases and J lost 3 bases. CDR3 length: 14 amino acids. Germline-derived CDR1 and CDR2 are MNHNS and SASEGT. This chain's CDR3 is CASTLAGTTDTQYF. The CDR3 DNA follows: TGTGCCAGCACCCTAGCGGGAACGACAGATACGCAGTATTTT.

This clone was counted a few times. The chain carries TRBV10-3 and TRBJ2-3; the match to TRBD2 covers 12 bases. The CDR3 has 15 amino acids. The germline V gene encodes CDR1 ENHRY and CDR2 SYGVKD. With V trimmed by 6 bases and J by 1 base, 2 bases remained unmatched. The CDR3 sequence: CAIRRTSGGTDTQYF. For the CDR3, the DNA is TGTGCCATCAGGCGGACTAGCGGGGGCACAGATACGCAGTATTTT.

This clone was recorded a few times. In the same sample, other DNA sequences code for this CDR3. V usage is TRBV9 and J usage is TRBJ1-2, with 9 bases lining up with TRBD1. The CDR3 is made up of 16 amino acids. In germline, CDR1 is SGDLS, CDR2 YYNGEE. V lost 4 bases, J lost 7 bases, and 14 bases stayed unmatched. In nucleotides, the CDR3 is TGTGCCAGCAGCCGGGGACAGGGTCTTGGCCCTAGTGGCTACACCTTC. Its protein product is CASSRGQGLGPSGYTF.

The genes are TRBV5-1 and TRBJ1-1, with D uncertain. The CDR3 spans 15 residues. V was cut by 5 bases and J by 3 bases, with 17 bases left in between. Germline lookup yields CDR1 SGHRS and CDR2 YFSETQ. The CDR3 bases are TGCGCCAGCAGGTTAAGTCCTCGGGCGGACACTGAAGCTTTCTTT. This translates into CASRLSPRADTEAFF.

This clone was counted only a few times. The chain joins TRBV28 to TRBJ2-3; TRBD1 aligns across 7 bases. J gave up 12 bases and V 6 bases, and 12 bases lay outside the gene matches. The V gene's germline CDR1 is MDHEN and CDR2 SYDVKM. CDR3 size: 13 residues. The chain's CDR3 is CASRPPKGAVQYF. In nucleotides, the CDR3 is TGTGCCAGCAGACCGCCAAAGGGGGCGGTCCAGTATTTT.

V and J are TRBV9 and TRBJ1-5, with D maybe TRBD1 (6 bases). With 4 bases removed from V and 5 bases from J, the gap between germline ends came to 10 bases. The CDR3 length is 13 residues. In germline, CDR1 is SGDLS, CDR2 YYNGEE. In DNA, the CDR3 is TGTGCCAGCAGCCTGGGGGCGGATCAGCCCCAGCATTTT. Translating gives CASSLGADQPQHF.

This clone was found a few times. The chain couples TRBV6-5 to TRBJ1-1, with TRBD1 matching over 10 bases. From germline, CDR1 is MNHEY and CDR2 SVGAGI. There are 14 residues in the CDR3. The J segment lost 7 bases and the V segment lost 7 bases, leaving 9 bases of the junction unmatched. CDR3 coding DNA: TGTGCCAGCACCAAGACAGGGGGCATCAGTGAAGCTTTCTTT. This sequence encodes CASTKTGGISEAFF.

This clone has a handful of counts. CDR3 DNA sequence: TGTGCCAGCAGCCAACTCTACGAGAGAGTGAGCAAAAACATTCAGTACTTC. Its translation: CASSQLYERVSKNIQYF. V usage is TRBV16 and J usage is TRBJ2-4; no clear D gene. In germline, CDR1 is KGHSY, CDR2 FQNENV. The CDR3 consists of 17 residues. V lost 2 bases to trimming and J lost 3 bases, with 17 bases between them.

V gene TRBV18 combines with J gene TRBJ2-7; 7 nucleotides align to TRBD1. Trimming at V came to 3 bases and at J to 5 bases, leaving 7 bases not matched to a gene. Germline assignment: CDR1 KGHSH and CDR2 LQKENI. The CDR3 extends over 14 amino acids. In nucleotides, the CDR3 is TGTGCCAGCTCACCCGGCCACAGGGGAGACGAGCAGTACTTC. It specifies CASSPGHRGDEQYF.